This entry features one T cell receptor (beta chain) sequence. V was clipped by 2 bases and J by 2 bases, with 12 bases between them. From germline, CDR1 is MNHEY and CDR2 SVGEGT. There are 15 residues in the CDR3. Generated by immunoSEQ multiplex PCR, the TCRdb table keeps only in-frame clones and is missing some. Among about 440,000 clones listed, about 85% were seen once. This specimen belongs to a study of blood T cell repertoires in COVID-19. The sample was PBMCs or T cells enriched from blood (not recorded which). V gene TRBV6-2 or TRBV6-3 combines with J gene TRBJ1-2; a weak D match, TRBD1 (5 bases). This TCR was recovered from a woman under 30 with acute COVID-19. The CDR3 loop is CASSYGTGFNYGYTF. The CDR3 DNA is TGTGCCAGCAGTTACGGCACAGGCTTCAACTATGGCTACACCTTC.